The 4 T cell receptor beta chains in this list originate from one sample, sequenced in a study of radiotherapy plus CTLA-4 blockade in lung cancer. The assay was immunoSEQ multiplex PCR, and TCRdb's table has in-frame clones only and misses some. The sample contains about 26,000 clones, roughly 79% of which appear only once. Sequencing used peripheral blood, obtained from a patient treated with radiotherapy plus ipilimumab. The origin of the receptors is a human donor with non-small cell lung cancer that progressed on radiotherapy plus ipilimumab.

V and J are TRBV13 and TRBJ2-1; 7 bases agree with TRBD2. This CDR3 contains 15 residues. V shed 5 bases, J shed 6 bases, and the junction held 10 bases outside the gene matches. Per the germline V gene, CDR1 is PRHDT and CDR2 is FYEKMQ (reference sequence). The CDR3 region has the DNA TGTGCCAGCAGCCACCTAATCGCGGGAGCCAATGAGCAGTTCTTC. This encodes CASSHLIAGANEQFF.

The gene calls are TRBV7-9 and TRBJ2-5; D call uncertain. The CDR3 runs 13 residues. V gave up 7 bases and J gave up 0 bases, with 9 bases separating them. Looked up from germline, CDR1 is SEHNR and CDR2 is FQNEAQ (reference sequence). The CDR3 DNA follows: TGTGCCAGCAAACTCCAAAACCAAGAGACCCAGTACTTC. This codes for CASKLQNQETQYF.

This clone has only a few counts. V gene TRBV6-6 combines with J gene TRBJ2-7, with D unclear. V was trimmed by 0 bases and J by 3 bases, leaving 9 bases between them. CDR3 size: 14 residues. The germline CDR1 and CDR2 sequences are MNHNY and SVGAGI (reference sequence). The CDR3 is CASSYSTRSYEQYF. In DNA form, the CDR3 reads TGTGCCAGCAGTTACTCGACAAGGAGCTACGAGCAGTACTTC.

This clone was found once. V is TRBV6-1 and J is TRBJ1-2, with D hard to call. V was cut by 6 bases and J by 6 bases, with 5 bases left in between. Germline CDR1 MNHNS, CDR2 SASEGT. This CDR3 contains 10 residues. The CDR3 nucleotides read TGTGCCAGCAGGCCCAATGGCTACACCTTC. The encoded protein is CASRPNGYTF.